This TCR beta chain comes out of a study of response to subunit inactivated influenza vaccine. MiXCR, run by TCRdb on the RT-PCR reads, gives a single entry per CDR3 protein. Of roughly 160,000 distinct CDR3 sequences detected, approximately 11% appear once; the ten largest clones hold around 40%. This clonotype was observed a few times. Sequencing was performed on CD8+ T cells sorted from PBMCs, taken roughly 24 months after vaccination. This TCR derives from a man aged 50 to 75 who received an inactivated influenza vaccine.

The CDR3 here is CASSQKFGQAPYEQYF. The CDR3 DNA reads as TGCGCCAGCAGCCAAAAATTCGGACAGGCCCCCTACGAGCAGTACTTC. This chain connects TRBV4-3 to TRBJ2-7; 7 bases are a match to TRBD1. With 2 bases clipped from V and 2 bases from J, the junction kept 9 bases outside the gene matches. Germline values: CDR1 LGHNA, CDR2 YSLEER. This CDR3 has 16 residues.